Reported below is one T cell receptor (beta chain). The sample comes from a study of blood T cell repertoires in COVID-19. TCRdb's table, derived via immunoSEQ multiplex PCR, lists solely in-frame clones and lacks some. The sample consists of roughly 320,000 clones, more than 75% of them appearing once. The CDR3 covers 16 residues. The trim removed 4 bases at V and 6 bases at J, leaving 10 bases unmatched. The germline gives CDR1 SGHNT, CDR2 YYREEE (reference sequence). The origin of this receptor is a man in his 70s with acute or convalescent COVID-19. The sequenced material came from peripheral blood. The chain couples TRBV5-4 to TRBJ2-1; TRBD1 matches at 10 bases. The CDR3: CASSPLQRTGGNEQFF. The CDR3 region has the DNA TGTGCCAGCAGCCCCCTCCAACGGACAGGGGGCAATGAGCAGTTCTTC.